These 21 T cell receptor beta chains came from one sample sequenced in a study of blood T cells in healthy people across ages. For the second PCR, which ran for 7 to 11 cycles, a sample-barcoded 5' primer and a J-beta primer mix were used. TCRdb independently ran MiXCR on the 5' RACE reads; one entry per CDR3 protein. The repertoire holds approximately 800,000 distinct CDR3 sequences, with about 47% as singletons. The sequencing sample was made of blood. All receptors derive from a man aged 80 or over in good health.

This clonotype has only a few counts. This rearrangement joins TRBV20-1 to TRBJ2-1; no clear D. Germline values: CDR1 DFQATT, CDR2 SNEGSKA (reference sequence). The CDR3 loop spans 13 amino acids. Trimming pared 3 bases from V and 5 bases from J, leaving 11 bases between. CDR3 sequence reads: CSASWPNNNEQFF. The CDR3 DNA sequence: TGCAGTGCTAGTTGGCCTAATAACAATGAGCAGTTCTTC.

This clonotype was recorded at least ten times. A much larger clone lies a single base off, so this may be a read error. CDR3 DNA sequence: TGTGCCAGCAGCTTACAGCGGGCGCCCTCCTACAATGAGCAGTACTTC. Its translation: CASSLQRAPSYNEQYF. V usage is TRBV7-2 and J usage is TRBJ2-1; TRBD2 is a possible D gene (6 bases). Near its end, the DNA agrees better with TRBJ2-7, so the J call may be wrong. The length of the CDR3 is 16 residues. CDR1 is SGHTA and CDR2 is FQGNSA in the germline V gene.

J is TRBJ2-7 and V is TRBV20-1; 11 bases match TRBD2. The CDR3 is 18 residues long. Germline assignment: CDR1 DFQATT and CDR2 SNEGSKA (reference sequence). The trim removed 3 bases at V and 2 bases at J, leaving 15 bases unmatched. In DNA form, the CDR3 reads TGCAGTGCTAGGATAATCCGACTAGCGGGACAAACTACCTACGAGCAGTACTTC. It translates to CSARIIRLAGQTTYEQYF.

J is TRBJ2-1 and V is TRBV5-1, with 11 bases lining up with TRBD2. The germline gives CDR1 SGHRS, CDR2 YFSETQ. V lost 0 bases, J lost 11 bases, and 10 bases stayed unmatched. The CDR3 is made up of 16 amino acids. CDR3 in amino acids: CASSLVTSGVPLKQFF. In DNA form, the CDR3 reads TGCGCCAGCAGCTTGGTGACTAGCGGGGTCCCTTTGAAGCAGTTCTTC.

A few counts support this clonotype. The J gene is TRBJ1-5, the V gene TRBV20-1; D is uncertain. The CDR3 is made up of 14 amino acids. V lost 6 bases to trimming and J lost 0 bases, with 12 bases between them. CDR1 is DFQATT, CDR2 SNEGSKA, per germline (reference sequence). CDR3 nucleotides: TGCAGTGCCATGGACGTTTCTAGCAATCAGCCCCAGCATTTT. Translated, it gives CSAMDVSSNQPQHF.

Remarks on this clonotype: With a much larger clone just one base away, this may be a read error. The chain recombines TRBV28 with TRBJ2-7; weak D call: TRBD2 (6 bases). Germline V gives CDR1 MDHEN, CDR2 SYDVKM. The CDR3 runs 16 residues. The CDR3, as DNA: TGTGCCAGCAGTACAAGGGGCGGGGTCGTCTCCTGCGAGCAGTACTTC. It translates to CASSTRGGVVSCEQYF.

V and J are TRBV20-1 and TRBJ2-5; possible D gene TRBD2, 5 bases. The DNA end is more similar to TRBJ2-7, so the J call may be wrong. Looked up from germline, CDR1 is DFQATT and CDR2 is SNEGSKA (reference sequence). The CDR3 is made up of 14 amino acids. Here the CDR3 reads CSAPSARGTNEQYF. DNA of the CDR3: TGCAGTGCCCCGAGTGCTCGGGGAACAAACGAGCAGTACTTC.

This rearrangement joins TRBV6-2 or TRBV6-3 to TRBJ2-3; D call uncertain. The V end was cut by 5 bases, the J end by 7 bases, with 19 bases between. The CDR3 sequence is 15 residues long. Germline V gene sequence: CDR1 MNHEY, CDR2 SVGEGT. CDR3 sequence: CASSPRNRPTHTQYF. The CDR3 DNA is TGTGCCAGCAGTCCCCGCAATCGACCAACTCATACGCAGTATTTT.

J is TRBJ1-2 and V is TRBV6-1; possible D gene TRBD1, 6 bases. Per the germline V gene, CDR1 is MNHNS and CDR2 is SASEGT. The CDR3 is 13 residues long. V lost 2 bases, J lost 8 bases, and 12 bases lay in between. DNA of the CDR3: TGTGCCAGCAGTGAAACCAGGGGAGGCGGCTACACCTTC. This translates into CASSETRGGGYTF.

The CDR3 DNA reads TGTGCCATCAGTGCCGCGGGTTCGACAACAGATACGCAGTATTTT. This encodes CAISAAGSTTDTQYF. The chain couples TRBV10-3 to TRBJ2-3; D possibly corresponds to TRBD2 (5 bases). Per germline, CDR1 ENHRY and CDR2 SYGVKD. This CDR3 has 15 amino acids. Trimming pared 4 bases from V and 3 bases from J, leaving 14 bases between.

There are a few counts of this clonotype. This chain joins TRBV12-3 or TRBV12-4 and TRBJ2-5; D remains unclear. The CDR3 runs 14 residues. V lost 7 bases, J lost 3 bases, and 15 bases lay in between. CDR3 sequence (DNA): TGTGCCAGCAACCCCGGCCCACTGGAAGAGACCCAGTACTTC. Translated: CASNPGPLEETQYF.

The V gene is TRBV16, the J gene TRBJ2-7, with D unclear. V lost 6 bases, J lost 4 bases, and 10 bases lay in between. CDR3 size: 12 residues. Germline CDR1 is KGHSY and CDR2 is FQNENV. Here the CDR3 DNA reads TGTGCCAGCAGTACCGCAGGTTACGAGCAGTACTTC. Translation gives CASSTAGYEQYF.

This clonotype was observed a few times. The chain recombines TRBV28 with TRBJ1-2; D may be TRBD1 (5 bases). Germline V lookup: CDR1 MDHEN, CDR2 SYDVKM. The CDR3 length is 12 residues. Trimming pared 10 bases from V and 8 bases from J, leaving 17 bases between. The CDR3 spells CATHPGHRGYTF. The CDR3 DNA is TGTGCCACTCACCCAGGGCACCGCGGCTACACCTTC.

The J gene is TRBJ1-4, the V gene TRBV6-5; D remains unclear. The V gene's germline CDR1 is MNHEY and CDR2 SVGAGI. Deletions cut 10 bases from V and 0 bases from J, with 15 bases between. This CDR3 is 15 amino acids long. The CDR3 reads CATLRSRATNEKLFF. DNA for the CDR3: TGTGCCACCCTGCGAAGCAGAGCAACTAATGAAAAACTGTTTTTT.

The chain links TRBV5-1 to TRBJ2-1; D is perhaps TRBD2 (5 bases). The CDR3 extends over 14 amino acids. Deletions cut 6 bases from V and 6 bases from J, with 16 bases between. The germline CDR1 and CDR2 sequences are SGHRS and YFSETQ. The CDR3: CASNSDFEVNEQFF. Here the CDR3 DNA reads TGCGCCAGCAACTCGGACTTTGAAGTCAATGAGCAGTTCTTC.

This clonotype came up a few times. The V gene is TRBV20-1, the J gene TRBJ2-7, with no clear D. Germline V gives CDR1 DFQATT, CDR2 SNEGSKA (reference sequence). This CDR3 has 15 residues. Trimming took 0 bases from V and 2 from J, leaving 14 bases between them. The CDR3, as DNA: TGCAGTGCTAGAGATCCCGCTAGGGTAGCCTACGAGCAGTACTTC. The encoded protein is CSARDPARVAYEQYF.

The chain carries TRBV21-1 and TRBJ2-4; no check of the table's D call, TRBD2, against the DNA was made. TRBV21-1 is shown as a pseudogene. This CDR3 spans 13 amino acids. CDR3 sequence: CASSAGTEGIQYF. The CDR3 DNA sequence: TGTGCCAGCAGCGCCGGGACTGAGGGCATTCAGTACTTC.

The table lists this clonotype with a few counts. The genes are TRBV4-1 and TRBJ1-2, with D possibly being TRBD1 (5 bases). This CDR3 has 13 amino acids. V was trimmed by 1 base and J by 3 bases, leaving 6 bases between them. The germline gives CDR1 MGHRA, CDR2 YSYEKL. DNA of the CDR3: TGCGCCAGCAGCCAAGGACAGCACTATGGCTACACCTTC. It yields the protein CASSQGQHYGYTF.

V usage is TRBV10-3 and J usage is TRBJ2-4; D might be TRBD1 (5 bases). V shed 4 bases and J shed 13 bases, with 17 bases lying between them. Germline CDR1 ENHRY, CDR2 SYGVKD. CDR3 length: 13 amino acids. The CDR3 bases are TGTGCCATCAGTGCGTCAACTACAGGAGAGCAGTACTTC. This encodes CAISASTTGEQYF.

In its sample, this clonotype was seen a few times. This sequence joins TRBV20-1 and TRBJ2-3, with D maybe TRBD2 (5 bases). Trimming took off 3 bases at V and 3 bases at J, with 10 bases between the two ends. The V gene's germline CDR1 is DFQATT and CDR2 SNEGSKA (reference sequence). The CDR3 spans 13 residues. The CDR3 coding sequence is TGCAGTGCTAGTTCGGGATTAACAGATACGCAGTATTTT. As protein: CSASSGLTDTQYF.

V gene TRBV9 combines with J gene TRBJ2-7, with TRBD1 identical over 9 bases. Germline CDR1 and CDR2: SGDLS and YYNGEE. The length of the CDR3 is 14 residues. Trimming took 10 bases from V and 5 from J; bases not matched to a gene: 13. The CDR3 is CASSLGTGLHEQYF. CDR3 DNA: TGTGCCTCCTCCCTAGGGACAGGGCTCCACGAGCAGTACTTC.